This TCR beta chain derives from a study of blood T cell repertoires in COVID-19 (dated by TCRdb to 2020 to 2022). About the investigation overall: The collaborator samples originated in the United States, Italy and Spain and spanned the acute and convalescent phases of COVID-19. The prospective study material was composed of cDNA or gDNA derived from T cells, B-cell-depleted T cells, or PBMCs. Deeply sampled blood TCRbeta repertoires from subjects exposed to, actively infected with, or recovered from COVID-19 were included in the dataset. The repertoires were released in a freely available public database meant as a resource for research on the immune response to SARS-CoV-2. Samples came from the ongoing ImmuneRACE study (first 160 participants) plus 1,254 subjects from 6 global collaborators. Nearly every sample came with metadata listing a de-identified subject ID, COVID-19 status, age in years and sex. HLA class I and class II types, where available, came from metadata supplied by the sample provider rather than from assay-based typing. General findings and caveats noted by the study authors: How much clinical and demographic metadata was included differed by source and by participant, and the metadata was provided uncurated.

As for this clone: Its antigen remains undetermined. One base away there is no much larger clone; base qualities are not given.

Inclusive of the bounding cysteine and phenylalanine, the CDR3 is 14 residues long. Only the CDR3 region is kept as DNA, spanning 42 bases read in frame from base 1. The germline V and J ends show losses of 4 bases and 9 bases respectively, and no gene match explains 10 bases of the junction. The germline V gene (reference sequence) yields SGHNT for CDR1 and YYREEE for CDR2. A second Seattle source provided samples from volunteer blood donors who had recovered from COVID-19. Collaborating institutions collected whole blood in K2EDTA tubes following their own protocols. Collaborator samples were shipped for TCRbeta analysis as frozen whole blood, isolated PBMCs, or DNA extracted from either sample type. TCRbeta CDR3 regions were amplified from genomic DNA using the immunoSEQ Assay, a bias-controlled multiplex PCR. The original methods were these. The number of nucleated cells in each sample was estimated by amplification of reference gene primers within the assay. Sequence reads were collapsed and filtered to measure the absolute abundance of every unique TCRbeta CDR3 rearrangement. For each sample, productive Simpson clonality was calculated as the square root of Simpson's diversity index over productive rearrangements. As stored in TCRdb, this immuneACCESS dataset retains in-frame rearrangements with V and J assigned. A fraction of the clones does not appear; measured against another copy, unresolved V genes explain less than half of the discrepancy, and the remainder lacks a known reason. For V, J and clone size, that table is used; D and trimming come from the DNA. The sample data list about 280,000 clones, and 80% to 90% of these were observed just once. The top ten constitute roughly 9.4% of the sample.

This chain joins TRBV5-4 to TRBJ2-7; TRBD1 agrees with 10 junctional bases. The receptor was isolated from a woman aged 45-65 years who had recovered from COVID-19. Sequenced: peripheral blood. This receptor has the CDR3 CASSTGTGEGRQYF. The bases are TGTGCCAGCAGCACAGGGACAGGGGAAGGTAGGCAGTACTTC.